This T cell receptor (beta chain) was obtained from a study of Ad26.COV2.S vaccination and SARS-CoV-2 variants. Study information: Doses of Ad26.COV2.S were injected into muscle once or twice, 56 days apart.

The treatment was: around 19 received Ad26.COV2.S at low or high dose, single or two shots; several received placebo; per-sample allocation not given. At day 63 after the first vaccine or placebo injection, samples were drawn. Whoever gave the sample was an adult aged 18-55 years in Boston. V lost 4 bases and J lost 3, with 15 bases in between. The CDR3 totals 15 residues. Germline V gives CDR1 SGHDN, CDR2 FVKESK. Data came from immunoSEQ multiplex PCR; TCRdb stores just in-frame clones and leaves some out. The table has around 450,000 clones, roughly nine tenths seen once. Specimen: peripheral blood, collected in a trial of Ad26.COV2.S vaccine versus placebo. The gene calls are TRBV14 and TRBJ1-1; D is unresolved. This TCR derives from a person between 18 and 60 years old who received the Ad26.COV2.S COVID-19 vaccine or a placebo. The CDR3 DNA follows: TGTGCCAGCAGCCCCGGGGTCGGCCGGCACACTGAAGCTTTCTTT. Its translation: CASSPGVGRHTEAFF.